This T cell receptor beta chain came from a study of blood T cell repertoires in COVID-19. Study context: COVID-19 samples from acute and convalescent phases originated in the United States, Italy and Spain. From T cells, B-cell-depleted T cells, or PBMCs came the material, which was cDNA or gDNA.

Original handling: Estimation of nucleated cell counts relied on the amplification of reference gene primers. Some clones are missing from TCRdb's copy, which holds only in-frame ones; the method was immunoSEQ multiplex PCR. V and J calls and clone size are copied from that table; D and trimming were computed from the DNA. The sample carries tens of thousands of clones, around four fifths recorded once. V shed 3 bases and J shed 5 bases, with 9 bases lying between them. Germline CDR1 reads SGHDT; CDR2 reads YYEEEE. The CDR3 length is 14 residues. Sequencing input: peripheral blood. The sequence was collected from a human donor in a cohort sampled during active COVID-19. This sequence joins TRBV5-6 and TRBJ1-6; D gene unclear. The CDR3 sequence is CASSSIQNNSPLHF. CDR3 DNA: TGTGCCAGCAGCTCAATCCAAAATAATTCACCCCTCCACTTT.